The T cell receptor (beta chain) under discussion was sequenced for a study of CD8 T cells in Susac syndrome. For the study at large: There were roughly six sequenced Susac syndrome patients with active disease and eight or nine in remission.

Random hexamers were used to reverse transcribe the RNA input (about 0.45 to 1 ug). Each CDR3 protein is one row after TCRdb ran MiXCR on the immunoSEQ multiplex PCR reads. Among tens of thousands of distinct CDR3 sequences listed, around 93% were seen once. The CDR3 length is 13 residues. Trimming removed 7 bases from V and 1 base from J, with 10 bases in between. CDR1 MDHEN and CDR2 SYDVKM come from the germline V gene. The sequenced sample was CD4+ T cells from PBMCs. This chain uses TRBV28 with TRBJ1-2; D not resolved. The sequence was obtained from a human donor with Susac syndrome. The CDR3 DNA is TGTGCCAGCATCCCTCGACTTAACTATGGCTACACCTTC. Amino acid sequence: CASIPRLNYGYTF.